This T cell receptor beta chain was found in a study of T cell repertoires in cytomegalovirus infection. Overall study context: CMV infection and matching HLA type were both indicated by public TCR beta signatures. Regarding the study as a whole: The study found HLA-C-restricted CMV-specific TCR beta clonotypes dominating the ex vivo response.

Using its own MiXCR run on the reads, TCRdb lists one record per CDR3 protein. Of 200,000 to 300,000 distinct CDR3 sequences listed, over 9% are singletons. This clonotype was observed at least ten times. What it binds is unknown. The V gene's germline CDR1 is LNHDA and CDR2 SQIVND (reference sequence). V was trimmed by 1 base and J by 1 base, leaving 13 bases between them. The CDR3 runs to 16 residues. The TCR was taken from a human donor in good health (CMV status not recorded). Some clones in this sample may be carry-over from other donors' samples. The specimen sequenced was PBMCs. V gene TRBV19 combines with J gene TRBJ1-1; D may be TRBD1 (5 bases). The CDR3: CASSIGGRARNTEAFF. The CDR3 coding sequence is TGTGCCAGTAGTATAGGGGGCAGGGCCCGGAACACTGAAGCTTTCTTT.